A single sample gave rise to the 9 T cell receptor beta chains below, sequenced in a study of early stage breast cancer tumors (dated by TCRdb to 2017 to 2019). The library was generated by the immunoSEQ multiplex PCR assay. This is the immuneACCESS table as TCRdb keeps it, with only in-frame sequences that have V and J called. A part of the clones is gone; compared with another copy, unresolved V genes explain less than half, and the rest is unexplained. The table for this sample lists some 36,000 clones; 74% of them were counted only once. The ten largest clones capture over 6% of the sample. Sample: blood. These receptors were obtained from a person in their sixties with breast cancer.

The chain has TRBV6-6 and TRBJ2-7; a possible D gene is TRBD1 (5 bases). Trimming took off 4 bases at V and 2 bases at J, with 9 bases between the two ends. Germline V gene data show CDR1 as MNHNY and CDR2 as SVGAGI (reference sequence). The CDR3 extends over 13 amino acids. The CDR3 DNA is TGTGCCAGCAGTTTAGGGGAAGCCTACGAGCAGTACTTC. This gives the protein CASSLGEAYEQYF.

The rearrangement joins TRBV10-3 to TRBJ2-2; 8 bases align to TRBD2. Unmatched junction bases numbered 9, after V lost 5 bases and J lost 7 bases. Germline CDR1 ENHRY, CDR2 SYGVKD. The CDR3 extends over 15 amino acids. The CDR3 loop is CAISPGLGTSGELFF. As DNA, the CDR3 is TGTGCCATCAGTCCAGGACTTGGGACTAGCGGGGAGCTGTTTTTT.

The rearrangement joins TRBV7-2 to TRBJ1-4; D is uncertain. V was shortened by 5 bases and J by 5 bases, with 12 bases between the two germline ends. Looked up from germline, CDR1 is SGHTA and CDR2 is FQGNSA. The CDR3 runs to 14 residues. The CDR3 region is CASSRSLRNEKLFF. CDR3 DNA sequence: TGTGCCAGCAGCCGATCCCTTAGGAATGAAAAACTGTTTTTT.

V is TRBV29-1 and J is TRBJ1-2, with TRBD1 matching 11 bases. The CDR3 length is 15 residues. Germline V lookup: CDR1 SQVTM, CDR2 ANQGSEA. V shed 4 bases, J shed 8 bases, and the junction held 12 bases outside the gene matches. CDR3 in DNA: TGCAGCGTTGGCGGTCGGGACAGGGGGTTATGGGGCTACACCTTC. Translated: CSVGGRDRGLWGYTF.

DNA for the CDR3: TGTGCCAGCACCAAGGGACAGGGGGCGGTCGATTCGGGAAAACTGTTTTTT. Protein product: CASTKGQGAVDSGKLFF. The V call is TRBV2, the J call TRBJ1-4; 12 positions match TRBD1. Trimming at V came to 7 bases and at J to 10 bases, leaving 16 bases not matched to a gene. CDR1 and CDR2 from the germline V gene are SNHLY and FYNNEI. The CDR3 loop spans 17 amino acids.

This clone was detected a few times. This chain joins TRBV4-1 and TRBJ1-1, with D uncertain. The CDR3 runs 15 residues. CDR1 is MGHRA and CDR2 is YSYEKL in the germline V gene. V lost 1 base to trimming and J lost 0 bases, with 9 bases between them. CDR3 nucleotide sequence: TGCGCCAGCAGCCAAGGTAAACTGATGAACACTGAAGCTTTCTTT. This codes for CASSQGKLMNTEAFF.

The V call is TRBV4-2, the J call TRBJ2-4, with TRBD2 matching 10 bases. From germline, CDR1 is LGHNA and CDR2 YNFKEQ. V lost 0 bases, J lost 1 base, and 9 bases stayed unmatched. CDR3 length equals 19 residues. DNA of the CDR3: TGTGCCAGCAGCCAAGACCTAGCGGGAGCCCAAGGGGCCAAAAACATTCAGTACTTC. It specifies CASSQDLAGAQGAKNIQYF.

J is TRBJ1-2 and V is TRBV14; D perhaps matches TRBD1 (5 bases). Germline V gene data show CDR1 as SGHDN and CDR2 as FVKESK. V was pared by 0 bases and J by 4 bases, with 12 bases between. The CDR3 is made up of 15 amino acids. This chain's CDR3 is CASSQDRGPFYGYTF. For the CDR3, the DNA is TGTGCCAGCAGCCAAGATAGGGGACCCTTCTATGGCTACACCTTC.

This clone was seen a few times. The chain recombines TRBV29-1 with TRBJ1-5; D is unresolved. The V gene lost 8 bases and the J gene lost 1 base, with 9 bases spanning the gap. The germline V gene has CDR1 SQVTM and CDR2 ANQGSEA. CDR3 length: 12 amino acids. CDR3 DNA: TGCAGCATTAGGGAGAGCAATCAGCCCCAGCATTTT. Protein: CSIRESNQPQHF.